This record looks at one TCR beta chain sequence and its context. Which antigen it targets is not known. There are no base qualities to consult, and no much larger clone falls within one base. According to the germline V gene (reference sequence), CDR1 reads LNHDA and CDR2 reads SQIVND. From its cysteine to its phenylalanine, the CDR3 spans 17 amino acids. Only the CDR3 DNA stays, 51 bases, in frame from base 1. Relative to germline, V is missing 5 bases and J is missing 1 base, with 12 bases of the junction outside any gene match. This record belongs to a study of T cell responses to AZD1222 COVID-19 vaccine (dated by TCRdb to about 2021). Notes on the research overall: AZD1222 recipients whose second dose came at about 4 weeks and those whose second dose came at about 12 weeks were combined into one group, since spike-specific TCR depth and breadth did not differ between the two schedules. Trial participants were enrolled by age into 18-55, 56-69 and 70-plus year subgroups, with 148, 28 and 57 TCR-sequenced participants respectively. TCR sequencing covered approximately 230 trial participants: 200 to 220 given two doses of AZD1222 and 26 given two doses of MenACWY control vaccine.

The CDR3 regions of human TCRbeta chains were analyzed by immunosequencing. The authors' pipeline ran thus. TCRs in the repertoires were compared against a reference library of SARS-CoV-2-specific TCRs that had been generated with the MIRA antigen-specificity platform. Breadth was defined as the fraction of unique TCRs that were SARS-CoV-2-associated. Depth was defined as the fraction of total T cells that were SARS-CoV-2-associated. Each spike-specific TCR was assigned to its reactive spike region and to a CD4 or CD8 class using the MIRA data. Log10-transformed breadth and depth values were compared by one-way ANOVA with Sidak's multiple comparisons tests. TCRdb provides this immuneACCESS table in a form limited to in-frame rearrangements. Some clones are lacking; in checked studies, under half of them reflect an unresolved V gene, and why the rest are absent is not known. The V and J calls and clone size come from that table; D and trimming were worked out from the DNA. This sample comprises 130,000 to 150,000 clones, 80% to 90% of them detected only once. About 1.5% of the sample comes from the top ten.

Broad study findings and their caveats: Most participants were white British and females outnumbered males, and the authors suggested that clonal diversity may have been underestimated. Only six AZD1222 recipients were SARS-CoV-2 seropositive at baseline, limiting conclusions about previously exposed vaccinees. The whole spike protein was spanned by vaccine-associated CD4 TCRs, and dominant responses were seen in regions 160-218 and 743-854. Nearly half of unique spike-specific TCRs reportedly recognized epitopes outside regions mutated in the B.1.351 and B.1.1.7 variants. Because no samples from the day 14 peak response were available, repertoires could be characterized only after the peak T cell response. In the small 56-69-year group, the increase in depth fell short of significance, most likely because of low power. After two AZD1222 doses, both the breadth and the depth of spike-specific TCRs were significantly higher than at day 0 and than in MenACWY recipients.

This sample's time point label indicates: baseline before first vaccination. The vaccinee samples were drawn from two UK trials, COV001 and COV002, one of which was a single-blind randomized controlled phase 2/3 trial testing AZD1222 (ChAdOx1 nCoV-19) in healthy adults. For TCRbeta chain sequencing, PBMC samples were collected from trial participants at day 0 and at day 28 after the second dose. The chain links TRBV19 with TRBJ2-7; 9 of the junction bases match TRBD1. The TCR comes from an adult in good health. The source was peripheral blood, collected on day 0 of AZD1222 vaccination. The DNA is as follows: TGTGCCAGTAGTTCACCGCCGGGACAGGGTACATCCTACGAGCAGTACTTC. It is translated as CASSSPPGQGTSYEQYF.